This TCR beta chain was obtained from a study of blood T cell repertoires in COVID-19. Overall study: Sites in the United States, Italy and Spain provided acute and convalescent COVID-19 samples. T cells, B-cell-depleted T cells, or PBMCs supplied cDNA or gDNA.

The germline CDR1 and CDR2 sequences are SGHRS and YFSETQ. The CDR3 extends over 17 amino acids. V gave up 1 base and J gave up 9 bases; unmatched junction bases: 5. Per the original data handling: Cell counts per sample came from amplifying reference gene primers. Repertoires were generated with immunoSEQ multiplex PCR, while TCRdb's copy carries only in-frame clones and drops some. From that table come the V and J calls and clone size; the DNA was used to work out D and trimming. The sample contains approximately 270,000 clones, approximately 90% of which appear only once. This receptor was identified in a man aged 30 to 45 with acute or convalescent COVID-19. Source material: peripheral blood. The genes are TRBV5-1 and TRBJ2-6, with TRBD2 matching 15 bases. This chain's CDR3 is CASSLPGTSGGHNVLTF. CDR3 bases: TGCGCCAGCAGCTTGCCCGGGACTAGCGGGGGGCACAACGTCCTGACTTTC.